Shown below are 31 T cell receptor beta chains from a single sample sequenced in a study of T-cell memory formation after mild COVID-19. A single record per CDR3 protein comes from TCRdb applying MiXCR to the 5' RACE reads. Of hundreds of thousands of distinct CDR3 sequences listed, 12% to 15% are singletons. Sequenced material: PBMCs or a T cell subset sorted from them (not recorded which). All receptors derive from a man between 18 and 35 years old who had mild COVID-19 (a few samples of this study predate the infection). Cell type and time point are not known.

This clonotype was seen at least ten times. The V gene is TRBV11-2, the J gene TRBJ2-1, with unresolved D. This CDR3 comprises 13 residues. The germline V gene has CDR1 SGHAT and CDR2 FQNNGV. Trimming took 0 bases from V and 8 from J, leaving 8 bases between them. The CDR3 is CASSLDVGYEQFF. The CDR3 DNA reads as TGTGCCAGCAGCTTAGATGTGGGGTATGAGCAGTTCTTC.

This clonotype appeared many times. This chain uses TRBV7-2 with TRBJ1-1; D gene ambiguous. The CDR3 runs to 15 residues. Germline V CDR1 and CDR2: SGHTA, FQGNSA. V shed 2 bases and J shed 0 bases, with 10 bases lying between them. The CDR3 spells CASSLSTSLNTEAFF. CDR3 coding DNA: TGTGCCAGCAGCTTAAGTACATCCCTGAACACTGAAGCTTTCTTT.

This clonotype was recorded a few times. The rearrangement links TRBV4-3 to TRBJ1-4; D is unresolved. Trimming left V 0 bases short and J 11 bases short, with 7 bases between. The CDR3 consists of 12 residues. CDR1 and CDR2 from the germline V gene are LGHNA and YSLEER. The CDR3 nucleotides are TGCGCCAGCAGCCAAGATTATAGGAAACTGTTTTTT. Its translation is CASSQDYRKLFF.

This clonotype was seen a few times. V gene TRBV7-9 combines with J gene TRBJ2-5, with D perhaps matching TRBD1 (5 bases). V lost 5 bases, J lost 0 bases, and 13 bases lay in between. The CDR3 totals 15 residues. From germline, CDR1 is SEHNR and CDR2 FQNEAQ (reference sequence). The CDR3 DNA sequence: TGTGCCAGCAGCCTCCCCAGGGCGAACCAAGAGACCCAGTACTTC. Its protein is CASSLPRANQETQYF.

The rearrangement uses TRBV12-3 or TRBV12-4 and TRBJ1-6, with D hard to call. V gave up 6 bases and J gave up 8 bases, with 8 bases separating them. The CDR3 runs to 12 residues. In DNA, the CDR3 is TGTGCCAGCAGCTGGATCCATTCACCCCTCCACTTT. Its translation is CASSWIHSPLHF.

In its sample, this clonotype was seen a few times. The rearrangement joins TRBV29-1 to TRBJ2-5; 7 nucleotides align to TRBD1. Per germline, CDR1 SQVTM and CDR2 ANQGSEA. This CDR3 comprises 12 residues. V shed 7 bases, J shed 2 bases, and the junction held 4 bases outside the gene matches. The CDR3, as DNA: TGCAGCGGACAGGGATTACAAGAGACCCAGTACTTC. It encodes CSGQGLQETQYF.

As regards this clonotype: No DNA is shown, since the ends of the CDR3 on it are uncertain; the CDR3 is the one TCRdb lists. The V call is TRBV4-2, the J call TRBJ1-4. From germline, CDR1 is LGHNA and CDR2 YNFKEQ. The length of the CDR3 is 16 amino acids, counting both ends. The CDR3 spells CASSQVGGGTNEKLFF.

This clonotype occurred a few times. For the CDR3, the DNA is TGTGCCAGCAGTTTGGAAGGTCGAACGGAGACCCAGTACTTC. Translation: CASSLEGRTETQYF. This rearrangement joins TRBV28 to TRBJ2-5; D call uncertain. The CDR3 totals 14 residues. The germline gives CDR1 MDHEN, CDR2 SYDVKM. Deletions cut 3 bases from V and 5 bases from J, with 13 bases between.

This clonotype occurred a few times. The chain links TRBV29-1 to TRBJ2-5; D possibly corresponds to TRBD2 (5 bases). Looked up from germline, CDR1 is SQVTM and CDR2 is ANQGSEA. The CDR3 contains 12 residues. V lost 2 bases, J lost 5 bases, and 9 bases lay in between. The CDR3 sequence is CSVERRTETQYF. In DNA, the CDR3 is TGCAGCGTTGAAAGGAGGACGGAGACCCAGTACTTC.

The chain joins TRBV5-6 to TRBJ2-1; 9 bases match TRBD2. In germline, CDR1 is SGHDT, CDR2 YYEEEE. The V and J ends lost 0 bases and 0 bases, in that order; junction bases with no gene match: 4. This CDR3 spans 17 amino acids. The CDR3 coding sequence is TGTGCCAGCAGCTTGGGAGCGGGGGGACCCTCCTACAATGAGCAGTTCTTC. Translated, it gives CASSLGAGGPSYNEQFF.

The table lists this clonotype with a few counts. V is TRBV7-9 and J is TRBJ1-5, with D possibly TRBD1 on 5 matching bases. The germline V gene encodes CDR1 SEHNR and CDR2 FQNEAQ (reference sequence). The CDR3 runs 15 residues. The germline V and J ends were trimmed by 5 bases and 3 bases, with 14 bases remaining between them. The CDR3 sequence is CASSPQGGNNQPQHF. For the CDR3, the DNA is TGTGCCAGCAGCCCTCAGGGTGGAAACAATCAGCCCCAGCATTTT.

A note on this clonotype: One end of the junction fails to match germline, which may point to a read error. The rearrangement uses TRBV2 and TRBJ1-1; D ambiguous. This CDR3 contains 13 residues. Germline V gene sequence: CDR1 SNHLY, CDR2 FYNNEI. CDR3 DNA: TGTGCCAGCGATCCGTTACCGAACACTCAAGCTTTCTTT. Protein product: CASDPLPNTQAFF.

This clonotype occurred many times. The chain carries TRBV5-1 and TRBJ2-2; D is undetermined. CDR1 is SGHRS and CDR2 is YFSETQ in the germline V gene. This CDR3 has 13 residues. Trimming cost V 4 bases and J 7 bases, with 11 bases left between them. The CDR3 DNA sequence: TGCGCCAGCAGCCGTGACGCTAACGGGGAGCTGTTTTTT. This encodes CASSRDANGELFF.

V and J are TRBV6-2 or TRBV6-3 and TRBJ2-1; 10 bases are a match to TRBD2. V was clipped by 5 bases and J by 5 bases; unmatched bases: 9. This CDR3 spans 16 amino acids. The V gene's germline CDR1 is MNHEY and CDR2 SVGEGT. The chain's CDR3 is CASSRSGGPVDNEQFF. Written as DNA, the CDR3 is TGTGCCAGCAGTCGTAGCGGGGGGCCGGTCGACAATGAGCAGTTCTTC.

The chain recombines TRBV6-5 with TRBJ1-2; the match to TRBD1 covers 7 bases. Germline trimming cut 0 bases from V and 4 bases from J; bases unmatched to any gene: 14. Germline V gene sequence: CDR1 MNHEY, CDR2 SVGAGI. CDR3 length: 18 residues. The CDR3 coding sequence is TGTGCCAGCAGTTACTCGAAAGGGGGCCCTTATATCCCCTATGGCTACACCTTC. It is translated as CASSYSKGGPYIPYGYTF.

The sample holds a few counts of this clonotype. CDR3 sequence: CASSTRTVTGELFF. CDR3 nucleotides: TGTGCCAGCAGCACCCGGACCGTCACCGGGGAGCTGTTTTTT. This sequence joins TRBV7-2 and TRBJ2-2; the D is unclear. The V end lost 5 bases, the J end lost 4 bases, and 11 bases lay between the germline ends. This CDR3 is 14 amino acids long. Germline V gives CDR1 SGHTA, CDR2 FQGNSA.

The chain is built from TRBV12-3 or TRBV12-4 and TRBJ2-1, with TRBD1 as a possible D gene (5 bases). This CDR3 contains 15 residues. V shed 3 bases and J shed 1 base, with 10 bases lying between them. For the CDR3, the DNA is TGTGCCAGCAGTTTGACAGCTGCGTCCTACAATGAGCAGTTCTTC. Residues: CASSLTAASYNEQFF.

The chain is built from TRBV6-6 and TRBJ1-1, with D unclear. The V gene lost 0 bases and the J gene lost 1 base, with 9 bases spanning the gap. Looked up from germline, CDR1 is MNHNY and CDR2 is SVGAGI (reference sequence). The CDR3 contains 15 residues. Here the CDR3 DNA reads TGTGCCAGCAGTTACTCGAACCACGGGAACACTGAAGCTTTCTTT. Protein: CASSYSNHGNTEAFF.

This clonotype was recorded only once. The gene calls are TRBV12-3 or TRBV12-4 and TRBJ2-7; 9 bases agree with TRBD2. The trim removed 0 bases at V and 7 bases at J, leaving 7 bases unmatched. The CDR3 is 15 amino acids. As DNA, the CDR3 is TGTGCCAGCAGTTTAGCGGGGGTAGCGGGGGTGGAGCAGTACTTC. Its translation: CASSLAGVAGVEQYF.

The chain is built from TRBV29-1 and TRBJ2-5; maybe TRBD2 (6 bases). The V end lost 8 bases, the J end lost 3 bases, and 10 bases lay between the germline ends. In germline, CDR1 is SQVTM, CDR2 ANQGSEA. CDR3 size: 11 residues. The CDR3 spells CSTWGEETQYF. The CDR3 region has the DNA TGCAGCACCTGGGGGGAAGAGACCCAGTACTTC.

This clonotype was counted a few times. DNA for the CDR3: TGCAGTGCTTCCCGGACTAGGGGCGAGACCCAGTACTTC. It is translated as CSASRTRGETQYF. The chain couples TRBV20-1 to TRBJ2-5; 7 bases match TRBD2. J gave up 5 bases and V 5 bases, and 8 bases lay outside the gene matches. The V gene's germline CDR1 is DFQATT and CDR2 SNEGSKA (reference sequence). This CDR3 spans 13 amino acids.

This clonotype appeared a few times. The chain links TRBV2 to TRBJ1-3, with no clear D. Germline values: CDR1 SNHLY, CDR2 FYNNEI. Trimming took off 4 bases at V and 4 bases at J, with 5 bases between the two ends. The CDR3 has 12 residues. This CDR3 is CASSGEGNTIYF. CDR3 DNA sequence: TGTGCCAGCAGTGGCGAAGGAAACACCATATATTTT.

This clonotype was detected a few times. The V and J genes are TRBV10-2 and TRBJ2-7, with D unresolved. The CDR3 totals 13 residues. Trimming removed 0 bases at V and 6 bases at J, with 9 bases between. In germline, CDR1 is WSHSY, CDR2 SAAADI. CDR3 sequence (DNA): TGCGCCAGCAGTGAGTCTCAATGGGGCGAGCAGTACTTC. Translated, it gives CASSESQWGEQYF.

The chain joins TRBV6-2 or TRBV6-3 to TRBJ2-3, with a tentative D call TRBD1 (5 bases). Germline loops: CDR1 MNHEY, CDR2 SVGEGT. The CDR3 totals 13 residues. Trimming pared 9 bases from V and 5 bases from J, leaving 15 bases between. The CDR3 spells CASLRAFEDTQYF. The CDR3 DNA follows: TGTGCCAGTCTCAGGGCTTTCGAAGATACGCAGTATTTT.

This clonotype was seen a handful of times. The J gene is TRBJ2-1, the V gene TRBV4-1; the D gene is possibly TRBD2 (6 bases). The germline gives CDR1 MGHRA, CDR2 YSYEKL. The CDR3 has 13 residues. The V and J ends lost 4 bases and 10 bases respectively, with 14 bases between them. For the CDR3, the DNA is TGCGCCAGCAGCCTTCCGGGAGCGCAGGAGCAGTTCTTC. It encodes CASSLPGAQEQFF.

This chain uses TRBV15 with TRBJ2-7; the match to TRBD1 covers 9 bases. V lost 5 bases, J lost 4 bases, and 12 bases stayed unmatched. This CDR3 region has 16 residues. The germline V gene encodes CDR1 LNHNV and CDR2 YYDKDF (reference sequence). The CDR3 spells CATSADGQGSGYEQYV. In DNA form, the CDR3 reads TGTGCCACCAGCGCAGACGGACAGGGGAGCGGGTACGAGCAGTACGTC.

The chain uses TRBV7-3 and TRBJ2-7; maybe TRBD1 (6 bases). The V gene lost 4 bases and the J gene lost 3 bases, with 13 bases spanning the gap. The germline V gene encodes CDR1 SGHTA and CDR2 FQGTGA. The CDR3 loop spans 14 amino acids. The CDR3 nucleotides are TGTGCCAGCAGCTCCGGCAGGGACAACTACGAGCAGTACTTC. Amino acid sequence: CASSSGRDNYEQYF.

This clonotype was seen a handful of times. The genes are TRBV28 and TRBJ1-1, with D possibly being TRBD1 (5 bases). V was cut by 4 bases and J by 5 bases, with 14 bases left in between. Germline V gene sequence: CDR1 MDHEN, CDR2 SYDVKM. CDR3 length equals 14 residues. CDR3 residues: CASSSGARGTEAFF. The CDR3 nucleotides read TGTGCCAGCAGTTCCGGGGCGCGTGGGACTGAAGCTTTCTTT.

The gene calls are TRBV6-2 or TRBV6-3 and TRBJ2-5, with no clear D. The V and J ends lost 5 bases and 5 bases respectively, with 15 bases between them. Germline V lookup: CDR1 MNHEY, CDR2 SVGEGT. CDR3 length equals 14 residues. The CDR3 is CASSHPGWAETQYF. CDR3 DNA: TGTGCCAGCAGTCACCCCGGCTGGGCGGAGACCCAGTACTTC.

The J gene is TRBJ2-3, the V gene TRBV7-9; D remains unclear. The CDR3 contains 16 residues. V was shortened by 5 bases and J by 0 bases, with 15 bases between the two germline ends. Germline assignment: CDR1 SEHNR and CDR2 FQNEAQ (reference sequence). CDR3 in DNA: TGTGCCAGCAGCCCCGGTGGATCGCCTAGCACAGATACGCAGTATTTT. As protein: CASSPGGSPSTDTQYF.

CDR3 coding DNA: TGTGCCAGCAGGTGGACTAGCGGAGTTTACAATGAGCAGTTCTTC. It codes for CASRWTSGVYNEQFF. The rearrangement uses TRBV27 and TRBJ2-1, with 10 bases that match TRBD2. The junction had 6 bases not matched to a gene; V was cut back by 6 bases and J by 4 bases. This CDR3 has 15 amino acids. Germline CDR1 and CDR2: MNHEY and SMNVEV (reference sequence).